This is a list of T cell receptor beta chains from one sample in a study of T cell repertoires in cytomegalovirus infection. TCRdb fed the reads into MiXCR, producing one record per CDR3 protein. In the table there are fewer than 700,000 distinct CDR3 sequences, roughly a quarter of which are singletons. Sequenced material: CD8+ T cells from PBMCs. The receptors come from a human donor in good health (CMV status not recorded). Some clones in this sample may be carry-over from other donors' samples. CDR3s include the opening cysteine and the closing phenylalanine or tryptophan. The size of a clone is reported for some rows only, either as once, few or many, or as a class for expanded clones.

size,J,V,length,CDR3
-,TRBJ2-1,TRBV29-1,13,CSVEGDGRGEQFF
few,TRBJ1-5,TRBV28,12,CASSLEGGLEHF
few,TRBJ2-1,TRBV29-1,14,CSVRTGSSYNEQFF
few,TRBJ2-3,TRBV28,16,CASSRPSGGGGDTQYF
-,TRBJ2-5,TRBV5-4,14,CASRPDRGQETQYF
-,TRBJ1-4,TRBV7-9,19,CASSFPGSEVGVPDEKLFF
few,TRBJ2-1,TRBV29-1,14,CSAPEPSSYNEQFF
-,TRBJ1-1,TRBV25-1,12,CASRNRVSEAFF
few,TRBJ1-2,TRBV4-2,13,CASSQEIQRRYTF
once,TRBJ2-1,TRBV20-1,13,CSADRGRLDEQFF
many,TRBJ1-2,TRBV7-2,16,CASSLEASGTDYGYTF